This T cell receptor beta chain originates from a study of OX40 agonist ivuxolimab in advanced cancers. As for the study more broadly: Ivuxolimab was an agonistic, fully human IgG2 monoclonal antibody directed against OX40 (CD134), a costimulatory receptor. Intravenous ivuxolimab was administered to patients every 2 weeks at six dose levels: 0.01, 0.1, 0.3, 1.5, 3 and 10 mg/kg. Of the roughly 50 dose-escalation patients, hepatocellular carcinoma was present in around 19, melanoma in approximately 15, renal cell carcinoma in 9 and head and neck cancer in 9. A male proportion of approximately 83% and a mean age of approximately 55 years, ranging from 23 to 79, were recorded for the dose-escalation cohort. Prior anti-PD-1, anti-PD-L1 or anti-CTLA-4 therapy was permitted, and 30% to 50% of dose-escalation patients had received checkpoint inhibitors. Partial responses occurred in three dose-escalation patients, of whom one had hepatocellular carcinoma and two had cutaneous melanoma. Peripheral TCRbeta sequencing was intended to test whether TCR sequence diversity was altered and clonal T-cell expansion was caused by ivuxolimab. The paper covers the monotherapy dose-escalation part of the phase I ivuxolimab trial, which included N of about 50 patients.

The trial excluded patients who had a history of autoimmune disease or who were on systemic immunosuppression. Peripheral blood for TCR sequencing was collected from all dose cohorts at baseline, on cycle 4 day 1, and on cycle 7 day 1. The samples were drawn from a first-in-human, open-label, multicenter phase I dose-escalation trial of ivuxolimab. The trial enrolled adults with locally advanced or metastatic head and neck squamous cell, hepatocellular, melanoma or renal cell carcinoma. CD4+ and CD8+ T cells were sorted separately from peripheral blood before TCR sequencing. Study-level results and caveats: After ivuxolimab, more expanded clones were found on average in CD8+ T cells than in CD4+ T cells. Low levels of normalized T-cell clonal expansion were also seen in some patients who did not respond. Partial responders in the 0.1-3.0 mg/kg groups had among the lowest normalized peripheral clonal expansion, especially among CD8+ T cells. Antigen specificity was not determined for the clonally expanded peripheral T cells. At doses of 0.1 to 3.0 mg/kg, clonal expansion of both CD4+ and CD8+ T cells in blood was seen between baseline and week 6.

With regard to this clone: Its antigen target is currently unknown. Base quality data are lacking; no much larger clone is found one base away.

For sequencing of the TCRbeta CDR3 region, genomic DNA was extracted from the sorted cells. TCRbeta CDR3 regions were sequenced using the immunoSEQ Assay. TCRdb took this table from immuneACCESS and kept in-frame rearrangements with V and J called. Such tables lack part of the clones; where checked against another copy, unresolved V genes explain under half of the gap, and the rest is unexplained. The sample table records 80,000 to 90,000 clones; about 86% of these occur just once. The top ten constitute approximately 1.9% of the sample. V and J are trimmed by 2 bases and 4 bases, and the gene matches miss 5 bases of the junction. The CDR3 goes from the cysteine to the phenylalanine over 14 residues. Of all the DNA, just the CDR3 is kept, 42 bases in frame from base 1. From the germline V gene (reference sequence), CDR1 is GTSNPN and CDR2 is SVGIG.

The sample in question was CD4+ or CD8+ T cells sorted from blood, obtained in a trial of the OX40 agonist ivuxolimab. The chain is assembled from TRBV30 and TRBJ1-5; 7 central bases correspond to TRBD1. The sequence came from an adult with an advanced solid tumor such as melanoma, head and neck, liver or kidney cancer. This receptor has the CDR3 CAWSTGQPNQPQHF. The DNA reads TGTGCCTGGAGTACGGGACAGCCTAATCAGCCCCAGCATTTT.